This T cell receptor (beta chain) was documented in a study of glioma-infiltrating T cells after dendritic cell vaccination. At the level of the study: Samples are from glioblastoma patients in Phase I and II dendritic cell vaccine trials. Autologous tumor lysate-pulsed dendritic cell vaccination was given between about 2003 and 2013.

CDR3 size: 14 residues. V was pared by 3 bases and J by 2 bases, with 11 bases between. Germline values: CDR1 SGHAT, CDR2 FQNNGV. Method: immunoSEQ multiplex PCR; TCRdb's copy keeps in-frame clones and lacks some. Of over 70,000 clones in the sample, roughly four fifths are singletons; the top ten hold roughly 2.2%. As for this clone: Its antigen is unknown.

General study points: The cohort had few patients with full blood and tumor sets.

None of the glioblastoma patients had an isocitrate dehydrogenase mutation. The sequences come from blood, collected before dendritic cell vaccination. V and J are TRBV11-2 and TRBJ2-7; no definite D call. This TCR derives from a human donor with glioblastoma. In DNA form, the CDR3 reads TGTGCCAGCAGCTTGGGCTCCGTGGCCTACGAGCAGTACTTC. Translation gives CASSLGSVAYEQYF. Combining the CDR3 with reference TRBV11-2 and TRBJ2-7 gives the whole variable domain EAGVAQSPRYKIIEKRQSVAFWCNPISGHATLYWYQQILGQGPKLLIQFQNNGVVDDSQLPKDRFSAERLKGVDSTLKIQPAKLEDSAVYLCASSLGSVAYEQYFGPGTRLTVT.